The 9 T cell receptor beta chains below come from one sample, sequenced in a study of naive and memory T cell subsets. The beta constant-region primer was an equimolar mix of two oligonucleotides covering TRBC1 and TRBC2. Via MiXCR, TCRdb re-called the UMI-ligation and nested PCR reads, giving one row per CDR3 protein. Of about 35,000 distinct CDR3 sequences in the sample, 10% to 15% were seen once. The sequenced material came from effector memory CD4+ T cells from blood. Subset specified: effector memory, CD45RA- CD27-. The receptor set was obtained from a human donor in good health.

In regard to this clonotype: Given the absence of the conserved phenylalanine or tryptophan at the CDR3 end, a read error is likely. The J gene is TRBJ2-5, the V gene TRBV11-2, with a weak D call TRBD1 (5 bases). Germline values: CDR1 SGHAT, CDR2 FQNNGV. The length of the CDR3 is 15 residues. V gave up 4 bases and J gave up 0 bases, with 12 bases separating them. The CDR3 sequence: CASSSLGLDQETQYL. The CDR3 nucleotides are TGTGCCAGCAGCTCACTGGGGCTAGACCAAGAGACCCAGTACTTA.

The chain uses TRBV20-1 and TRBJ1-5; TRBD1 matches 11 bases. CDR1 and CDR2 from the germline V gene are DFQATT and SNEGSKA (reference sequence). The CDR3 sequence is 16 residues long. V was clipped by 6 bases and J by 0 bases; unmatched bases: 7. This CDR3 is CSAAGTGGYSNQPQHF. CDR3 sequence (DNA): TGCAGTGCCGCTGGGACAGGGGGATATAGCAATCAGCCCCAGCATTTT.

This clonotype was recorded a few times. The chain employs TRBV7-9 and TRBJ2-5; 9 positions match TRBD2. V trimming: 0 bases; J trimming: 0 bases; junction bases outside the gene matches: 2. The CDR3 has 16 amino acids. Germline assignment: CDR1 SEHNR and CDR2 FQNEAQ (reference sequence). DNA for the CDR3: TGTGCCAGCAGCTTAGCTAGCGGGAGTTACCAAGAGACCCAGTACTTC. Amino acids: CASSLASGSYQETQYF. Filled out from reference TRBV7-9 and TRBJ2-5, the complete variable domain reads DTGVSQNPRHKITKRGQNVTFRCDPISEHNRLYWYRQTLGQGPEFLTYFQNEAQLEKSRLLSDRFSAERPKGSFSTLEIQRTEQGDSAMYLCASSLASGSYQETQYFGPGTRLLVL.

The chain joins TRBV5-5 to TRBJ2-4; D uncertain. This CDR3 comprises 16 residues. The V and J ends lost 4 bases and 0 bases respectively, with 14 bases between them. Germline CDR1 and CDR2: SGHKS and YYEKEE (reference sequence). This CDR3 reads CASSGEPGIAKNIQYF. The CDR3 DNA sequence: TGTGCCAGCAGCGGAGAACCTGGGATAGCCAAAAACATTCAGTACTTC.

This rearrangement joins TRBV5-1 to TRBJ2-5; 7 bases are shared with TRBD2. Germline V gene sequence: CDR1 SGHRS, CDR2 YFSETQ. The length of the CDR3 is 13 residues. V trimming: 3 bases; J trimming: 5 bases; junction bases outside the gene matches: 4. In DNA, the CDR3 is TGCGCCAGCAGCTCGGGAGGAGGGGAGACCCAGTACTTC. Protein: CASSSGGGETQYF.

This clonotype rates as medium-sized. The chain joins TRBV7-2 to TRBJ2-7, with a weak D call TRBD2 (6 bases). V was pared by 1 base and J by 4 bases, with 14 bases between. The CDR3 spans 15 residues. The germline V gene encodes CDR1 SGHTA and CDR2 FQGNSA. The CDR3 sequence is CASSLVGDSGYEQYF. The CDR3 bases are TGTGCCAGCAGCTTAGTCGGAGATAGCGGATACGAGCAGTACTTC.

The chain recombines TRBV10-3 with TRBJ2-7, with 12 bases identical to TRBD2. Germline V gives CDR1 ENHRY, CDR2 SYGVKD. V dropped 3 bases and J dropped 0; count of bases not matched to a gene: 6. The CDR3 runs 17 residues. CDR3 sequence: CAISDPSGREVSYEQYF. CDR3 in DNA: TGTGCCATCAGTGACCCTAGCGGGAGGGAGGTCTCCTACGAGCAGTACTTC.

This clonotype was recorded at least ten times. The chain is built from TRBV20-1 and TRBJ2-7; TRBD2 matches 8 bases. This CDR3 is 12 amino acids long. The V segment lost 6 bases and the J segment 7 bases; nucleotides outside the gene matches: 8. Germline values: CDR1 DFQATT, CDR2 SNEGSKA (reference sequence). The CDR3 loop is CSAQRERVEQYF. CDR3 nucleotides: TGCAGTGCCCAGCGGGAGCGCGTTGAGCAGTACTTC.

This clonotype appeared many times. V and J are TRBV6-2 or TRBV6-3 and TRBJ2-2; TRBD1 matches 7 bases. Germline V gene data show CDR1 as MNHEY and CDR2 as SVGEGT. The CDR3 runs 15 residues. J gave up 5 bases and V 6 bases, and 9 bases lay outside the gene matches. The CDR3 nucleotides read TGTGCCAGCAGCCACGGGACAGCTGTAACCGGGGAGCTGTTTTTT. The encoded protein is CASSHGTAVTGELFF.